By proportion, the clone carrying this T cell receptor (beta chain) is medium-sized. Its antigen remains unknown. Authors' data handling: A papillary thyroid cancer distant-metastasis classifier was built from CDR3 differences across clinicopathological groups. MiXCR re-clonotyped the PCR reads for TCRdb. TCRdb's processing, not the authors' own work, is the source of the V and J calls. The sample yields around 30,000 clones, 20% to 25% seen once. With V trimmed by 1 base and J by 5 bases, 4 bases remained unmatched. This CDR3 comprises 14 residues. The entire patient cohort was treatment-naive prior to thyroid surgery. The data belong to a study of metastatic and nonmetastatic thyroid tumors. Study-wide context: Repertoire comparisons spanned blood and tumor or nodule tissue from malignant and benign thyroid patients. General study results and limits: Malignant thyroid tumors reportedly had TCR beta diversity that was significantly higher than in benign nodules, in blood and tumor.

The rearrangement links TRBV12-3 or TRBV12-4 to TRBJ2-7, with 8 bases fitting TRBD1. Sequenced input: blood. The source is a female donor with papillary thyroid cancer or a benign thyroid nodule (not recorded which). Some clones in this sample may be carry-over from other donors' samples. CDR3 bases: TGTGCCAGCAGTTTAGTGGACAGGGCCAACGAGCAGTACTTC. Its translation is CASSLVDRANEQYF.